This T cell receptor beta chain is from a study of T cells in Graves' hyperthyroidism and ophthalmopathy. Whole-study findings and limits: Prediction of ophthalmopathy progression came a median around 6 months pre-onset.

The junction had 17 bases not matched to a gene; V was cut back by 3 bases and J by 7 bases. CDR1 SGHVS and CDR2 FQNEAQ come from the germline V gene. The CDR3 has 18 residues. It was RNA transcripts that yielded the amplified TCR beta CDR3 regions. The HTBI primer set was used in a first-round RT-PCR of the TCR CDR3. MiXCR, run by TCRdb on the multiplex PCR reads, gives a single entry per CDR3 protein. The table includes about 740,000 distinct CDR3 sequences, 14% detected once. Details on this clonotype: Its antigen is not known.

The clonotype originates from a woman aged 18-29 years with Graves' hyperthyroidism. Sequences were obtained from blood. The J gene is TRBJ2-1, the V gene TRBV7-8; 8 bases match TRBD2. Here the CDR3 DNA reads TGTGCCAGCAGCTTTCTCCCCCCGGAGGCTAGCGGGCCTAATGAGCAGTTCTTC. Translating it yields CASSFLPPEASGPNEQFF. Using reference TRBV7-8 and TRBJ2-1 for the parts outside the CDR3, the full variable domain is GAGVSQSPRYKVAKRGQDVALRCDPISGHVSLFWYQQALGQGPEFLTYFQNEAQLDKSGLPSDRFFAERPEGSVSTLKIQRTQQEDSAVYLCASSFLPPEASGPNEQFFGPGTRLTVL.